This record covers a single T cell receptor (beta chain). Indicated treatment: preoperative locoregional IRX-2 cytokine immunotherapy. Preoperative locoregional IRX-2 cytokine immunotherapy was tested in the phase Ib source study. This CDR3 spans 16 amino acids. The data originate from a study of preoperative IRX-2 immunotherapy in early breast cancer. Libraries were prepared by immunoSEQ multiplex PCR; TCRdb keeps only in-frame clonotypes and omits some of them. The table has around 22,000 clones, around nine tenths seen once; the top ten hold around 27%. Source: tumor tissue, taken after IRX-2 immunotherapy. This chain uses TRBV21-1 with TRBJ2-1; the D call of TRBD1 is as the table states it, not checked on the DNA. TRBV21-1 is designated a pseudogene. The clonotype comes from a human donor with breast cancer. In DNA form, the CDR3 reads TGTGCCAGCAGCAAAGAGGGGACAGGGGTGGACAATGAGCAGTTCTTC. It is translated as CASSKEGTGVDNEQFF.